The sequence of this T cell receptor beta chain was determined in a study of early T cells in non-severe SARS-CoV-2 infection. Study-wide context: Chains stayed unpaired after sequencing of bulk RNA from unsorted whole blood. Findings and limits, study-wide: Matching against VDJdb likely underestimated virus-specific expansions, favoring anti-spike CD8.

Of note for this clonotype: The antigen is unknown.

Germline CDR1 LNHNV, CDR2 YYDKDF (reference sequence). Trimming took 5 bases from V and 2 from J; bases not matched to a gene: 6. The CDR3 spans 15 residues. Individual cDNA molecules were tagged with unique molecular identifiers, the study reported. In TCRdb, the 5' RACE reads were re-called with MiXCR into one record per CDR3 protein. The sample yields some 60,000 distinct CDR3 sequences, approximately 9.3% seen once. This chain connects TRBV15 to TRBJ1-5; 7 nucleotides line up with TRBD1. Sequenced material: whole blood. This sequence was found in an adult who was a healthcare worker with PCR-confirmed SARS-CoV-2 infection or an uninfected control (not recorded which). CDR3 residues: CATSATGEGNQPQHF. The CDR3 region has the DNA TGTGCCACCAGCGCCACAGGGGAGGGCAATCAGCCCCAGCATTTT.